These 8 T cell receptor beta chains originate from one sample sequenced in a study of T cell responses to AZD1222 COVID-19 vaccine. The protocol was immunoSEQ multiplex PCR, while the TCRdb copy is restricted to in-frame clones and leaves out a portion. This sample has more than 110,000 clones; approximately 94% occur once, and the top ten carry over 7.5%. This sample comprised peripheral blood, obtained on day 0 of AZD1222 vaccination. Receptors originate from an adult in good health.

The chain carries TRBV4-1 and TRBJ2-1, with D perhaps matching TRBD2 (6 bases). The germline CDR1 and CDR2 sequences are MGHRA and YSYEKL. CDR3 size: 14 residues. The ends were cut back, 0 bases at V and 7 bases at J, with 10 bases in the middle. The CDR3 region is CASSQEDSGNEQFF. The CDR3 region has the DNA TGCGCCAGCAGCCAAGAAGATAGCGGTAATGAGCAGTTCTTC.

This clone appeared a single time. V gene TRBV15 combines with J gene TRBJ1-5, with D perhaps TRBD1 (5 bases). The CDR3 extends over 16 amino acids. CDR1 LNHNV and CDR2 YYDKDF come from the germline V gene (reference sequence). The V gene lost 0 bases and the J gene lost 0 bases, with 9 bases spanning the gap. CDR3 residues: CATSRDRGTSNQPQHF. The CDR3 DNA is TGTGCCACCAGCAGAGATCGAGGGACTAGCAATCAGCCCCAGCATTTT.

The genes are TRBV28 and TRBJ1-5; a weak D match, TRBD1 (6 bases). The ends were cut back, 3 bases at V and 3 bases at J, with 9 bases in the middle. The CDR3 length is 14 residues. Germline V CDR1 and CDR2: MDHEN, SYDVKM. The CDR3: CASSFGQTNQPQHF. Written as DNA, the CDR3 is TGTGCCAGCAGTTTTGGACAGACCAATCAGCCCCAGCATTTT.

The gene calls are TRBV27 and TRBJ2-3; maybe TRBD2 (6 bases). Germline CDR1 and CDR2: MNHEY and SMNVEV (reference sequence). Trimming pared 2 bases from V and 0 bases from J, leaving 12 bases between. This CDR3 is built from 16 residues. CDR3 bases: TGTGCCAGCAGTTTAAGGAGGGGCTTAAGCACAGATACGCAGTATTTT. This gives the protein CASSLRRGLSTDTQYF.

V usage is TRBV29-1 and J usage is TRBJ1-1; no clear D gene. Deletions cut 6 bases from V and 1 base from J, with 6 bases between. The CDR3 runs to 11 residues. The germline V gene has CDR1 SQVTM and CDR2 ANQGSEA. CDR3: CSVVTNTEAFF. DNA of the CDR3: TGCAGCGTGGTTACGAACACTGAAGCTTTCTTT.

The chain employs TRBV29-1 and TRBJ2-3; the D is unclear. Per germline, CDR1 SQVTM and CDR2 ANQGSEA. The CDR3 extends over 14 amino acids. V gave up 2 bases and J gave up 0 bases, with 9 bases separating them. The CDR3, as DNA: TGCAGCGTTGAACGAGCCCAAAGCACAGATACGCAGTATTTT. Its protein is CSVERAQSTDTQYF.

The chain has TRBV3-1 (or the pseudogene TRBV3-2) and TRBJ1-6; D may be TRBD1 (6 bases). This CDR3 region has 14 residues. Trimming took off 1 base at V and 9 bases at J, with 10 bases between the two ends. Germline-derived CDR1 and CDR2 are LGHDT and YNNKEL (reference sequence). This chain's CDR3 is CASSQAEGVSPLHF. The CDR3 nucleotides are TGTGCCAGCAGCCAAGCTGAGGGGGTTTCACCCCTCCACTTT.

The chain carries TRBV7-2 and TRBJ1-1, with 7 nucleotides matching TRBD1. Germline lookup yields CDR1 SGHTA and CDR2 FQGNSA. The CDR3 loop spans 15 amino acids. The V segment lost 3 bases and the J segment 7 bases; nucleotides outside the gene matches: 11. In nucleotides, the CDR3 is TGTGCCAGCAGCTTTTTGGGCAGGGGGGCTCTTGAAGCTTTCTTT. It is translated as CASSFLGRGALEAFF.